The entry that follows covers one TCR beta chain sequence. What it recognizes is unknown. The data derive from a study of T cells in localized non-small cell lung cancer. Per the germline V gene, CDR1 is MNHEY and CDR2 is SMNVEV (reference sequence). The CDR3 contains 15 residues. V shed 2 bases, J shed 6 bases, and the junction held 6 bases outside the gene matches. Profiling relied on immunoSEQ multiplex PCR, and the TCRdb table lists in-frame clones only, not all of them. The table shows 1,300 to 1,500 clones, with roughly 23% occurring only once. Whole-study findings and limits: It was uninvolved adjacent lung that showed the highest T cell clonality, exceeding tumor.

The TCR was taken from a male donor at least 60 years old with stage II squamous cell lung carcinoma. The chain employs TRBV27 and TRBJ1-5, with TRBD1 identical over 8 bases. The specimen was normal lung tissue next to the tumor, collected before any cancer treatment. The chain's CDR3 is CASSLVTGDRQPQHF. CDR3 coding DNA: TGTGCCAGCAGTTTAGTGACAGGGGATCGTCAGCCCCAGCATTTT.